This T cell receptor beta chain was sequenced during a study of T cells in localized non-small cell lung cancer. Trimming cost V 5 bases and J 5 bases, with 15 bases left between them. The germline V gene has CDR1 MDHEN and CDR2 SYDVKM. The length of the CDR3 is 14 residues. Study-wide results and caveats: Uninvolved adjacent lung had more T cell clonality than any other tissue, topping tumor. The tumor had only one region sequenced, so heterogeneity remains possible. A raised T cell density in blood coincided with lengthier overall survival. Detection in adjacent lung was observed for a median around 50 of the top 100 tumor clones.

Repertoires were generated with immunoSEQ multiplex PCR, while TCRdb's copy carries only in-frame clones and drops some. The data contain just over 70,000 clones, 70% to 90% of them singletons. For this clone: Antigen: not known.

The rearrangement links TRBV28 to TRBJ1-1, with D possibly being TRBD1 (5 bases). Material: peripheral blood, obtained before any cancer treatment. The TCR comes from a male donor aged 60 or over with stage III squamous cell lung carcinoma. The CDR3 sequence is CASSPGTRRTEAFF. The CDR3 DNA sequence: TGTGCCAGCAGTCCGGGGACGAGAAGGACTGAAGCTTTCTTT.